The present entry profiles one T cell receptor beta chain with its context. The table came from immunoSEQ multiplex PCR; TCRdb's copy has only in-frame clones and leaves some out. In the table there are 150,000 to 200,000 clones, roughly 92% of which are singletons. The CDR3 extends over 16 amino acids. V gave up 7 bases and J gave up 2 bases, with 20 bases separating them. Germline CDR1 reads MNHEY; CDR2 reads SMNVEV (reference sequence). The sample originates from a study of T cell responses to AZD1222 COVID-19 vaccine. This rearrangement joins TRBV27 to TRBJ1-1; D possibly corresponds to TRBD1 (5 bases). Here the sequenced sample was peripheral blood, taken on day 0 of AZD1222 vaccination. This TCR derives from an adult in good health. CDR3 in DNA: TGTGCCAGCAACAAAGCCGGGGGGACCTTTAACACTGAAGCTTTCTTT. This sequence encodes CASNKAGGTFNTEAFF.